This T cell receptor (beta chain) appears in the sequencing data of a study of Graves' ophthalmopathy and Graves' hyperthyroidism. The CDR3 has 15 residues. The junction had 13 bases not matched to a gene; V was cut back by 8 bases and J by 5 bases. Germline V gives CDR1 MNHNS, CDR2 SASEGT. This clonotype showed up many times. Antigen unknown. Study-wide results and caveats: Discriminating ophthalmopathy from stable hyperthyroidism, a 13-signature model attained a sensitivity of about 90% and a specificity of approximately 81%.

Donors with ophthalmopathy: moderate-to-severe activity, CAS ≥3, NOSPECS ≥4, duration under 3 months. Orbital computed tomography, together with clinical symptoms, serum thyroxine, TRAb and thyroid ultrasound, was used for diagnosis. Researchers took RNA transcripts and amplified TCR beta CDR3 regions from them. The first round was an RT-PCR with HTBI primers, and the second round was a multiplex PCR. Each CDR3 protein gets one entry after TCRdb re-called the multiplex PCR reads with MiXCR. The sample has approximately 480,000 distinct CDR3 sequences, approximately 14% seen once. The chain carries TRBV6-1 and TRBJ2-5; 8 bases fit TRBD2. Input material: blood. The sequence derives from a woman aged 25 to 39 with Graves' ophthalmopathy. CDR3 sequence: CASGQDGRAGETQYF. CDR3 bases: TGTGCCAGCGGGCAGGACGGGAGGGCCGGTGAGACCCAGTACTTC.